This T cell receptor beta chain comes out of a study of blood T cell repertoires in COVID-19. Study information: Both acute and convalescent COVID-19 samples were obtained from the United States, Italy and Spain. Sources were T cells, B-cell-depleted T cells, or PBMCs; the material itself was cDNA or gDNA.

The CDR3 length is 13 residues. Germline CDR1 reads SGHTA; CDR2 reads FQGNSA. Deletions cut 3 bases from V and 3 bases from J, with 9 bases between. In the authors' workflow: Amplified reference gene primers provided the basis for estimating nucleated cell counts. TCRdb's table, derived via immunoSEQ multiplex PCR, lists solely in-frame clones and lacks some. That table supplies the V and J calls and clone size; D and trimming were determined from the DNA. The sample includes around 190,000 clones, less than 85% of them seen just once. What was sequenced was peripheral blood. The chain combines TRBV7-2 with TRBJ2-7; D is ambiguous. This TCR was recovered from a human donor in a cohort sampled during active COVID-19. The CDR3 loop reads CASSFTAYYEQYF. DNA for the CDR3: TGTGCCAGCAGCTTTACAGCCTACTACGAGCAGTACTTC. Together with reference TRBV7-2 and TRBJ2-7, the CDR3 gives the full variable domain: GAGVSQSPSNKVTEKGKDVELRCDPISGHTALYWYRQSLGQGLEFLIYFQGNSAPDKSGLPSDRFSAERTGGSVSTLTIQRTQQEDSAVYLCASSFTAYYEQYFGPGTRLTVT.